This T cell receptor (beta chain) was captured by sequencing in a study of T cells in Graves' hyperthyroidism and ophthalmopathy. Template material for amplifying TCR beta CDR3 regions consisted of RNA transcripts. A first-round RT-PCR of the TCR CDR3 used the HTBI primer set. TCRdb reprocessed the multiplex PCR reads via MiXCR and lists one record per CDR3 protein. The repertoire consists of a few hundred thousand distinct CDR3 sequences, with 18% occurring once and the leading ten covering roughly two fifths. This CDR3 comprises 20 residues. Per the germline V gene, CDR1 is MDHEN and CDR2 is SYDVKM. V gave up 2 bases and J gave up 0 bases, with 23 bases separating them. This clonotype was counted at least ten times.

What was sequenced was blood. The source of this sequence is a middle-aged man with Graves' hyperthyroidism. The genes are TRBV28 and TRBJ1-5; a weak D match, TRBD1 (6 bases). The CDR3 bases are TGTGCCAGCAGTTTACTCGTGGCAGGGGCCCTGAGCGTTAGCAATCAGCCCCAGCATTTT. Translated: CASSLLVAGALSVSNQPQHF.